The 22 T cell receptor beta chains reported below all come from one sample, sequenced in a study of blood T cells in healthy people across ages. Then a second PCR, running roughly 6 to 11 cycles, was carried out with a sample-barcoded 5' primer and a J-beta primer mix. TCRdb reprocessed the 5' RACE reads with MiXCR, giving one entry per CDR3 protein. The top ten hold 15% to 19% of the sample, which has 630,000 or so distinct CDR3 sequences, less than 35% seen once. Sequencing used blood. The origin of the receptors is a woman over 75 in good health.

The table lists this clonotype with a few counts. This chain connects TRBV9 to TRBJ2-4, with D perhaps being TRBD1 or TRBD2 (6 bases each). From germline, CDR1 is SGDLS and CDR2 YYNGEE. The V gene lost 0 bases and the J gene lost 0 bases, with 19 bases spanning the gap. The CDR3 has 19 amino acids. CDR3 sequence (DNA): TGTGCCAGCAGCGTAGGAGGAGGGATGGGGGCCAGAGCCAAAAACATTCAGTACTTC. This codes for CASSVGGGMGARAKNIQYF.

The chain joins TRBV20-1 to TRBJ2-7; 7 bases match TRBD1. The CDR3 extends over 15 amino acids. Trimming at V came to 6 bases and at J to 1 base, leaving 12 bases not matched to a gene. Germline CDR1 is DFQATT and CDR2 is SNEGSKA (reference sequence). CDR3 bases: TGCAGTGCAGTGGGGAAGGGGGCCCTTTCCTACGAGCAGTACTTC. Amino acid sequence: CSAVGKGALSYEQYF.

The CDR3 DNA follows: TGTGCCAGCAGTTTTCCTCAGGGGGCTGGGGCCAACGTCCTGACTTTC. This sequence encodes CASSFPQGAGANVLTF. This chain joins TRBV12-3 or TRBV12-4 and TRBJ2-6, with 7 bases matching TRBD1. The CDR3 runs to 16 residues. Germline trimming cut 3 bases from V and 2 bases from J; bases unmatched to any gene: 4.

The chain carries TRBV2 and TRBJ1-2; D remains unclear. V lost 2 bases and J 8 bases, leaving 12 bases between the germline ends. The CDR3 runs to 13 residues. Germline CDR1 reads SNHLY; CDR2 reads FYNNEI. CDR3 in DNA: TGTGCCAGCAGTGAATATCCGGCTCTGGGCTACACCTTC. Encoded protein: CASSEYPALGYTF.

In its sample, this clonotype was seen once. A read error is possible here, since a much larger clone lies one base away. This chain joins TRBV27 and TRBJ2-1, with 10 bases matching TRBD1. CDR3 length equals 14 residues. Germline V lookup: CDR1 MNHEY, CDR2 SMNVEV (reference sequence). The CDR3 nucleotides are TGTGCCAGCAGTTGGGACAGGGGATTCAATGCGCAGTTCTTC. Translating gives CASSWDRGFNAQFF.

This clonotype was seen many times. The V and J genes are TRBV12-3 or TRBV12-4 and TRBJ2-2; D call uncertain. The CDR3 runs to 14 residues. With 7 bases removed from V and 6 bases from J, the gap between germline ends came to 15 bases. CDR3 sequence (DNA): TGTGCCAGCAATCGAGACTCCATTGCCGGGGAGCTGTTTTTT. This translates into CASNRDSIAGELFF.

The chain has TRBV5-4 and TRBJ1-2, with TRBD1 as a possible D gene (5 bases). Germline loops: CDR1 SGHNT, CDR2 YYREEE (reference sequence). Trimming pared 2 bases from V and 4 bases from J, leaving 12 bases between. This CDR3 region has 14 residues. The CDR3 is CASSFGGGTYGYTF. In nucleotides, the CDR3 is TGTGCCAGCAGCTTCGGTGGGGGAACCTATGGCTACACCTTC.

The J gene is TRBJ1-2, the V gene TRBV5-1, with D possibly TRBD1 on 5 matching bases. V was clipped by 0 bases and J by 7 bases, with 19 bases between them. The CDR3 length is 16 residues. CDR1 and CDR2 (germline): SGHRS, YFSETQ. The CDR3, as DNA: TGCGCCAGCAGCTTGGTATCAGGGAGTGGTGTGGGTGGCTACACCTTC. It yields the protein CASSLVSGSGVGGYTF.

This clonotype was observed a handful of times. The chain recombines TRBV28 with TRBJ2-1; either TRBD1 or TRBD2 may supply D (7 bases each). The length of the CDR3 is 15 residues. V gave up 5 bases and J gave up 5 bases, with 16 bases separating them. Germline V gives CDR1 MDHEN, CDR2 SYDVKM. The CDR3 region is CASSPTTGRDNEQFF. The CDR3 nucleotides are TGTGCCAGCAGTCCAACGACAGGGAGGGACAATGAGCAGTTCTTC.

Comment on this clonotype: The junction departs from germline at one end; a sequencing error may be responsible. The chain has TRBV5-4 and TRBJ2-3; the D gene is possibly TRBD1 (5 bases). Germline CDR1 reads SGHNT; CDR2 reads YYREEE (reference sequence). The length of the CDR3 is 13 residues. DNA of the CDR3: TGTGCCAGCAGCTCGGCTACGACAGATGCGCAGTATTTT. This translates into CASSSATTDAQYF.

There are a few counts of this clonotype. This chain connects TRBV4-3 to TRBJ2-7, with D tentatively TRBD1 (6 bases). V dropped 0 bases and J dropped 12 bases, with 21 bases sitting between them. Germline assignment: CDR1 LGHNA and CDR2 YSLEER. The length of the CDR3 is 15 residues. The CDR3 coding sequence is TGCGCCAGCAGCCAAGAGGGCAGGGGAGCCTACGGGCGGTACTTC. The encoded protein is CASSQEGRGAYGRYF.

This clonotype has just a few counts. The J gene is TRBJ2-7, the V gene TRBV20-1; the match to TRBD2 covers 8 bases. The V gene's germline CDR1 is DFQATT and CDR2 SNEGSKA (reference sequence). The CDR3 has 16 amino acids. Germline trimming cut 8 bases from V and 2 bases from J; bases unmatched to any gene: 17. This CDR3 is CSPTRPELAVTYEQYF. The CDR3 DNA reads TGCAGTCCAACCCGACCGGAACTAGCGGTTACCTACGAGCAGTACTTC.

As for this clonotype: A read error may be the cause here, since a much bigger clone is one base away. V is TRBV20-1 and J is TRBJ1-2, with a weak D call TRBD1 (5 bases). Germline lookup yields CDR1 DFQATT and CDR2 SNEGSKA (reference sequence). The CDR3 runs 13 residues. V was pared by 4 bases and J by 9 bases, with 18 bases between. The CDR3 here is CSAKDILERSYTF. The CDR3 DNA reads as TGCAGTGCTAAGGACATTCTAGAGCGTAGCTACACCTTC.

Concerning this clonotype: A clone one base away is much larger, so this may be a read error. The chain combines TRBV4-2 with TRBJ1-1, with TRBD1 as a possible D gene (6 bases). The ends were cut back, 1 base at V and 3 bases at J, with 18 bases in the middle. The V gene's germline CDR1 is LGHNA and CDR2 YNFKEQ. This CDR3 contains 17 residues. The CDR3 bases are TGTGCCAGCAGCCAAGTGGGACCACGGGGGGCGGACACTGAAGCTTTCTTT. Residues: CASSQVGPRGADTEAFF.

Turning to this clonotype: A much larger clonotype is one base distant, so this may be a read error. The rearrangement joins TRBV6-1 to TRBJ2-3; TRBD2 matches 9 bases. The V and J ends lost 2 bases and 9 bases, in that order; junction bases with no gene match: 9. The CDR3 consists of 15 residues. CDR1 is MNHNS and CDR2 is SASEGT in the germline V gene. DNA for the CDR3: TGTGCCAGCAGTGAACGGGCTAGCGGGGAAATGACGCAGTATTTT. Translating it yields CASSERASGEMTQYF.

This clonotype has just one count. DNA of the CDR3: TGTGCCAGCAGCTTAGAGGCCGGGCGAGGAAACACCATATATTTT. It specifies CASSLEAGRGNTIYF. This chain joins TRBV11-2 and TRBJ1-3; D is unresolved. V was clipped by 0 bases and J by 4 bases, with 10 bases between them. The CDR3 loop spans 15 amino acids. In germline, CDR1 is SGHAT, CDR2 FQNNGV.

The V gene is TRBV4-2, the J gene TRBJ2-7; D unresolved. The CDR3 runs 15 residues. The germline V gene encodes CDR1 LGHNA and CDR2 YNFKEQ. Between the trimmed V and J ends, which lost 0 bases and 1 base, there was a span of 10 bases. The CDR3 sequence: CASSQDREGSYEQYF. CDR3 nucleotide sequence: TGTGCCAGCAGCCAAGATCGCGAAGGATCCTACGAGCAGTACTTC.

This clonotype was seen only once. The junction shows a germline mismatch at one end, possibly a read error. The chain couples TRBV12-5 to TRBJ1-1; D remains ambiguous. CDR1 LGHNT and CDR2 FRNRAP come from the germline V gene. This CDR3 is built from 14 residues. For the CDR3, the DNA is TGTGTTAGTGGCCTCGGTAGGTTGAACACTGAAGCTTTCTTT. This codes for CVSGLGRLNTEAFF.

In this sample, this clonotype turned up many times. V usage is TRBV5-1 and J usage is TRBJ2-3, with 9 bases matching TRBD1. Germline V CDR1 and CDR2: SGHRS, YFSETQ. V shed 4 bases and J 8 bases; nucleotides not matched to a gene: 8. This CDR3 is 14 amino acids long. CDR3 amino acids: CASSPGQGLTTQYF. DNA for the CDR3: TGCGCCAGCAGCCCGGGACAGGGACTCACTACGCAGTATTTT.

Regarding this clonotype: A much larger clone differs from this one at a single base, so this may be a read error. The chain is built from TRBV7-9 and TRBJ1-2, with D maybe TRBD1 (5 bases). Germline CDR1 and CDR2: SEHNR and FQNEAQ (reference sequence). The CDR3 is 15 amino acids. Between the trimmed V and J ends, which lost 4 bases and 6 bases, there was a span of 18 bases. In DNA, the CDR3 is TGTGCCAGCAGCTCCAGGGAAGGGATCTACGATGGCTACACCTTC. Its translation is CASSSREGIYDGYTF. Supplemented by reference TRBV7-9 and TRBJ1-2, the full variable domain reads DTGVSQNPRHKITKRGQNVTFRCDPISEHNRLYWYRQTLGQGPEFLTYFQNEAQLEKSRLLSDRFSAERPKGSFSTLEIQRTEQGDSAMYLCASSSREGIYDGYTFGSGTRLTVV.

The chain has TRBV29-1 and TRBJ2-4; possibly TRBD1 or TRBD2 for D (6 bases each). Germline-derived CDR1 and CDR2 are SQVTM and ANQGSEA. The CDR3 runs to 12 residues. Trimming pared 2 bases from V and 13 bases from J, leaving 15 bases between. The CDR3 protein is CSVEPLTGAQYF. In DNA form, the CDR3 reads TGCAGCGTTGAACCCCTAACGGGGGCGCAGTACTTC.

On this clonotype: It may be a read error: a sequence one base away is much more abundant. The rearrangement uses TRBV6-1 and TRBJ1-2; D might be TRBD1 (5 bases). CDR3 length: 14 residues. The V and J ends lost 6 bases and 3 bases respectively, with 14 bases between them. CDR1 and CDR2 from the germline V gene are MNHNS and SASEGT. Here the CDR3 reads CASRQATRDYGYTF. The CDR3 region has the DNA TGTGCCAGCAGACAGGCCACGCGGGACTATGGCTACACCTTC.